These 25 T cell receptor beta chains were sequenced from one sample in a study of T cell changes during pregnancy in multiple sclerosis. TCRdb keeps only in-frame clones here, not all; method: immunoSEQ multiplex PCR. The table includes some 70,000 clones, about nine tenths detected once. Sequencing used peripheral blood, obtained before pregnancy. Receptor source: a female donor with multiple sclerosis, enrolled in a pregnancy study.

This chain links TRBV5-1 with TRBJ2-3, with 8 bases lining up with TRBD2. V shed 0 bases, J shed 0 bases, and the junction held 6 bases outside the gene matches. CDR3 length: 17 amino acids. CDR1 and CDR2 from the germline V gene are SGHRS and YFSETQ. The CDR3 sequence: CASSLDGSSGSTDTQYF. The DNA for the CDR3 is TGCGCCAGCAGCTTGGATGGGTCTAGCGGGAGCACAGATACGCAGTATTTT.

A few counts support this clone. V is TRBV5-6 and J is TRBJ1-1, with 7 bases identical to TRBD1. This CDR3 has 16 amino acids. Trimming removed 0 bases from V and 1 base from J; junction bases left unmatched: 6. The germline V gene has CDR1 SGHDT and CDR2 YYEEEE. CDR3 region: CASSLAPGQWNTEAFF. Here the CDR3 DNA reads TGTGCCAGCAGCTTGGCACCGGGACAGTGGAACACTGAAGCTTTCTTT.

The CDR3 sequence is CASSQAGGNNEQFF. The CDR3 region has the DNA TGTGCCAGTAGTCAAGCGGGGGGCAACAATGAGCAGTTCTTC. The gene calls are TRBV19 and TRBJ2-1, with 9 bases aligning to TRBD2. CDR1 is LNHDA, CDR2 SQIVND, per germline (reference sequence). V lost 5 bases and J lost 5; bases outside the gene matches: 4. The CDR3 runs 14 residues. Filled out from reference TRBV19 and TRBJ2-1, the complete variable domain reads DGGITQSPKYLFRKEGQNVTLSCEQNLNHDAMYWYRQDPGQGLRLIYYSQIVNDFQKGDIAEGYSVSREKKESFPLTVTSAQKNPTAFYLCASSQAGGNNEQFFGPGTRLTVL.

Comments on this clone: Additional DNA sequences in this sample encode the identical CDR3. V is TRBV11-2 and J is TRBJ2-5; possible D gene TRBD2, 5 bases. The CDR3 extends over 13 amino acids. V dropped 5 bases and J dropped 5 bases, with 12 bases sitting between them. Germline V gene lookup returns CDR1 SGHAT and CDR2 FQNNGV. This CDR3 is CASSPTGGETQYF. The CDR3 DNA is TGTGCCAGCAGCCCGACCGGAGGCGAGACCCAGTACTTC.

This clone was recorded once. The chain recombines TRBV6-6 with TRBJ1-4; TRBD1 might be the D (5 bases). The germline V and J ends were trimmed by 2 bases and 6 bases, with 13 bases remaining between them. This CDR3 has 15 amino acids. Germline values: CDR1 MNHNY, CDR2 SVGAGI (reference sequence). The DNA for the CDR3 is TGTGCCAGCAGTTACATTCGGGGGGTCGATGAAAAACTGTTTTTT. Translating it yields CASSYIRGVDEKLFF.

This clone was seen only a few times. CDR3 DNA: TGTGCCAGCAGCCGACAGGGGGATCGCTACGAGCAGTACTTC. The encoded protein is CASSRQGDRYEQYF. The J gene is TRBJ2-7, the V gene TRBV6-5, with 9 bases identical to TRBD1. This CDR3 is 14 amino acids long. Germline assignment: CDR1 MNHEY and CDR2 SVGAGI. Losses at the gene ends were 6 bases for V and 3 bases for J; bases not matched to a gene: 6.

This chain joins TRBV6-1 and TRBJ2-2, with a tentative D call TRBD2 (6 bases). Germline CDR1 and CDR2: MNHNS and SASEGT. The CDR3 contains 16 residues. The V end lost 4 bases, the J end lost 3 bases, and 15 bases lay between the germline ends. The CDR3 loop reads CASSVLAKDYTGELFF. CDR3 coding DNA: TGTGCCAGCAGTGTTCTAGCGAAGGATTACACCGGGGAGCTGTTTTTT.

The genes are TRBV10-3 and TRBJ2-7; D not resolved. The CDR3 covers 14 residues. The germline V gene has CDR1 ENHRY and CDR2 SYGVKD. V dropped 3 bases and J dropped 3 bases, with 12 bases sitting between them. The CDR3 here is CAISDNRKSYEQYF. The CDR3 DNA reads TGTGCCATCAGTGACAACAGAAAAAGCTACGAGCAGTACTTC.

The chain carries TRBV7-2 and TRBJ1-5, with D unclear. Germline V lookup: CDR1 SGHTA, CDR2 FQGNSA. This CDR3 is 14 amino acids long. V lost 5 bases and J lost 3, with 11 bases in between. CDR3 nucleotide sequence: TGTGCCAGCAGCCCTTTCACGGTCAATCAGCCCCAGCATTTT. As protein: CASSPFTVNQPQHF. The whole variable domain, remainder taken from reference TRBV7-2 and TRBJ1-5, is GAGVSQSPSNKVTEKGKDVELRCDPISGHTALYWYRQSLGQGLEFLIYFQGNSAPDKSGLPSDRFSAERTGGSVSTLTIQRTQQEDSAVYLCASSPFTVNQPQHFGDGTRLSIL.

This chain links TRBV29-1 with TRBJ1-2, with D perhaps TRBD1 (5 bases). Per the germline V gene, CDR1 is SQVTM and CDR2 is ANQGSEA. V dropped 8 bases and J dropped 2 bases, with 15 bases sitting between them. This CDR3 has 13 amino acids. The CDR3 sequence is CSPTRENNYGYTF. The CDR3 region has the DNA TGCAGCCCGACCAGGGAAAACAACTATGGCTACACCTTC.

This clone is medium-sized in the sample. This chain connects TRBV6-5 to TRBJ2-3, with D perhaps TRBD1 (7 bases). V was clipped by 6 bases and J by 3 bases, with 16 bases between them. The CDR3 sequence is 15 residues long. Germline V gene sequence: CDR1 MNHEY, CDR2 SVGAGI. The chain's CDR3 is CASRRDRDLTDTQYF. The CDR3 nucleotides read TGTGCCAGCAGGCGAGACAGGGACTTAACAGATACGCAGTATTTT.

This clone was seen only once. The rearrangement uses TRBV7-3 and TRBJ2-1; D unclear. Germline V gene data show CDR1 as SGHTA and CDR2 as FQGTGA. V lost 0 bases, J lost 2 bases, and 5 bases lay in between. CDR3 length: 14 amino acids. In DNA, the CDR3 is TGTGCCAGCAGCTTAACGCCAGCCTACAATGAGCAGTTCTTC. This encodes CASSLTPAYNEQFF.

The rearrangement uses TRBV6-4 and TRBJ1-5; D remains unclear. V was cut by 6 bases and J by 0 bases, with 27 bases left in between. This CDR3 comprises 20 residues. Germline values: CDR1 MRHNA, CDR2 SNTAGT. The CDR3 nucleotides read TGTGCCAGCAGCACTGAGAGGGAAGGGAGCCTCGCGGATAGCAATCAGCCCCAGCATTTT. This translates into CASSTEREGSLADSNQPQHF.

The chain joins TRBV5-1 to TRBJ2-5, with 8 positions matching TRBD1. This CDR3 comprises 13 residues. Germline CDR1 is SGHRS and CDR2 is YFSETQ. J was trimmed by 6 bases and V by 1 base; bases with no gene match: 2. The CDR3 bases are TGCGCCAGCAGCTTGCAGGGGGCGCAGACCCAGTACTTC. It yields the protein CASSLQGAQTQYF.

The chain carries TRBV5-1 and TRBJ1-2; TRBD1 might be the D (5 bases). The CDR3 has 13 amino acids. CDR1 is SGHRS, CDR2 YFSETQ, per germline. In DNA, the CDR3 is TGCGCTTCAGCCCCAGGGAATTACTATGGCTACACCTTC. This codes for CASAPGNYYGYTF. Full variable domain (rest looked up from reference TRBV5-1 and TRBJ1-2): KAGVTQTPRYLIKTRGQQVTLSCSPISGHRSVSWYQQTPGQGLQFLFEYFSETQRNKGNFPGRFSGRQFSNSRSEMNVSTLELGDSALYLCASAPGNYYGYTFGSGTRLTVV.

The CDR3 protein is CASSFSLMTGALNTEAFF. CDR3 bases: TGTGCCAGCAGCTTTTCATTGATGACAGGGGCCCTGAACACTGAAGCTTTCTTT. The chain couples TRBV7-9 to TRBJ1-1; TRBD1 agrees at 8 bases. Trimming at V came to 3 bases and at J to 0 bases, leaving 12 bases not matched to a gene. Germline V lookup: CDR1 SEHNR, CDR2 FQNEAQ (reference sequence). There are 18 residues in the CDR3.

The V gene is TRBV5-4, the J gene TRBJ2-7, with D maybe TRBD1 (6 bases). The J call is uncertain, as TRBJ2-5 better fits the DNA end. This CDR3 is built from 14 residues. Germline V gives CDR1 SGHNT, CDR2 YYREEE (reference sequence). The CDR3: CASSPWTAEETQYF. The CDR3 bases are TGTGCCAGCAGCCCATGGACAGCCGAAGAGACCCAGTACTTC.

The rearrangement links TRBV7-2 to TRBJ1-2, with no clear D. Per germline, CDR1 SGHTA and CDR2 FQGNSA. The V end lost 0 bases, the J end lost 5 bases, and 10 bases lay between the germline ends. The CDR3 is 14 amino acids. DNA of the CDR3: TGTGCCAGCAGCTTAGCGGTCAGTGCATATGGCTACACCTTC. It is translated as CASSLAVSAYGYTF.

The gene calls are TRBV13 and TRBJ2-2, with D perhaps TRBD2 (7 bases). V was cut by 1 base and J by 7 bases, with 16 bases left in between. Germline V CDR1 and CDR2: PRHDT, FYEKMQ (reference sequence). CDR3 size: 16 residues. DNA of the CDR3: TGTGCCAGCAGCTTAGAGGACGGGGGGCATGGCGGGGAGCTGTTTTTT. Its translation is CASSLEDGGHGGELFF.

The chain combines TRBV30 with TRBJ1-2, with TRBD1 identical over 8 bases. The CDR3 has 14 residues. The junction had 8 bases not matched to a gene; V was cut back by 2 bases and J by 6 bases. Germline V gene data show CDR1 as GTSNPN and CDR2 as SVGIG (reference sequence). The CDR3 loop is CAWSPPGTGDGYTF. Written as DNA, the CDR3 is TGTGCCTGGAGTCCCCCCGGGACAGGAGATGGCTACACCTTC.

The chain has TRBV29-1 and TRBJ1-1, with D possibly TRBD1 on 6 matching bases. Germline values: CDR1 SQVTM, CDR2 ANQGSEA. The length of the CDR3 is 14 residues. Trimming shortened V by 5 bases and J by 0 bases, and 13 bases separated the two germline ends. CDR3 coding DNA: TGCAGCGTTTTCGTGGGGACAATGAACACTGAAGCTTTCTTT. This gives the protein CSVFVGTMNTEAFF.

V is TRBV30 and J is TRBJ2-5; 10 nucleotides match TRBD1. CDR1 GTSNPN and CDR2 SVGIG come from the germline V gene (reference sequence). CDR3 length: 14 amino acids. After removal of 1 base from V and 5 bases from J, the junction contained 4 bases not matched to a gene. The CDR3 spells CAWSADRGQETQYF. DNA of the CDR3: TGTGCCTGGAGTGCAGACAGGGGGCAGGAGACCCAGTACTTC.

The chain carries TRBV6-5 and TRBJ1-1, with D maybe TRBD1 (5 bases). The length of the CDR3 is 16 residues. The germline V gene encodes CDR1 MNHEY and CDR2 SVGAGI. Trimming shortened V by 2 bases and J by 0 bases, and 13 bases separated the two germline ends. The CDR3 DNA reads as TGTGCCAGCAGTTACCTAATACAGGACATGAACACTGAAGCTTTCTTT. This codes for CASSYLIQDMNTEAFF.

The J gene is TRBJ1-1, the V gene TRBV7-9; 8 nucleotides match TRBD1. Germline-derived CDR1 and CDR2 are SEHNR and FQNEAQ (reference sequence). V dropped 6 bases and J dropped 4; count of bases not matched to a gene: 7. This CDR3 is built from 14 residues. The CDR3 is CASSTQGAGTEAFF. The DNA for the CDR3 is TGTGCCAGCAGTACGCAGGGGGCAGGCACTGAAGCTTTCTTT.

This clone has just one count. The CDR3 here is CAIKSAGSRDEQFF. CDR3 bases: TGTGCCATCAAAAGCGCGGGAAGCCGTGATGAGCAGTTCTTC. This chain joins TRBV6-1 and TRBJ2-1; possibly TRBD2 for D (6 bases). The length of the CDR3 is 14 residues. The V end was cut by 10 bases, the J end by 8 bases, with 21 bases between. Per germline, CDR1 MNHNS and CDR2 SASEGT.